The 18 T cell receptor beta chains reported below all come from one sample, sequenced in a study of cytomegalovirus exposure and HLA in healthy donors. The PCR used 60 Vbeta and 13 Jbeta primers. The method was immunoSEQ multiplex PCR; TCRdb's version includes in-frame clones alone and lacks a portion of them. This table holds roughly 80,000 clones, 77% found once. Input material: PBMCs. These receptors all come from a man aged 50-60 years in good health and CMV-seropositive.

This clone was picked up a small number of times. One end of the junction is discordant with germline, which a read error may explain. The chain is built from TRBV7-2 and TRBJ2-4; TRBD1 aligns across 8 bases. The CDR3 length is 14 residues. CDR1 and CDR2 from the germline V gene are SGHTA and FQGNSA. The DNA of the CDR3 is TGTGCCAGCAGCTTAAGCGACAGGGGTAACAGTCAGTACTTC. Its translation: CASSLSDRGNSQYF.

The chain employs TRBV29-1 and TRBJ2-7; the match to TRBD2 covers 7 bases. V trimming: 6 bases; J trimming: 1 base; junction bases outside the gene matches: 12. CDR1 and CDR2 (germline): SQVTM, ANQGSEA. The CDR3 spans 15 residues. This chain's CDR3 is CSVGDSGYESYEQYF. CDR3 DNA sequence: TGCAGCGTCGGGGATAGCGGGTACGAGTCCTACGAGCAGTACTTC.

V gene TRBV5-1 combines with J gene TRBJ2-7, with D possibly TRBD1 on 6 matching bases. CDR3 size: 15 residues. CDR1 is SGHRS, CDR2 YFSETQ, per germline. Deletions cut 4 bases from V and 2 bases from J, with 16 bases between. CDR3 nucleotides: TGCGCCAGCAGCCAAGACCCGGCAGGGGCCTACGAGCAGTACTTC. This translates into CASSQDPAGAYEQYF.

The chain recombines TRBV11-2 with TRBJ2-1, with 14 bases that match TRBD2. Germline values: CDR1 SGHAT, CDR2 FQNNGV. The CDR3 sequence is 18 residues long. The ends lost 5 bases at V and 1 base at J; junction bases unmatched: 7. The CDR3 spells CASSPRLAGGFSYNEQFF. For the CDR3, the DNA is TGTGCCAGCAGCCCCCGACTAGCGGGAGGGTTTTCCTACAATGAGCAGTTCTTC.

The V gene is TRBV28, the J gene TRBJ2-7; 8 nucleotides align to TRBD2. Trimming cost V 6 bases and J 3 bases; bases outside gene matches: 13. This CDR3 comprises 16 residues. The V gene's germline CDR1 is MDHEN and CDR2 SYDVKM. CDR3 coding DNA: TGTGCCAGCAGCTCCCTTGCGGCTAGCGGGTTCTACGAGCAGTACTTC. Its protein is CASSSLAASGFYEQYF.

In nucleotides, the CDR3 is TGCGCCAGCAGCTTGGCCGGGGACAGGGGGCGCGAGCAGTACTTC. This encodes CASSLAGDRGREQYF. The genes are TRBV5-1 and TRBJ2-7; the match to TRBD1 covers 12 bases. The CDR3 spans 15 residues. V shed 0 bases, J shed 6 bases, and the junction held 4 bases outside the gene matches. CDR1 is SGHRS, CDR2 YFSETQ, per germline. Full variable domain (rest looked up from reference TRBV5-1 and TRBJ2-7): KAGVTQTPRYLIKTRGQQVTLSCSPISGHRSVSWYQQTPGQGLQFLFEYFSETQRNKGNFPGRFSGRQFSNSRSEMNVSTLELGDSALYLCASSLAGDRGREQYFGPGTRLTVT.

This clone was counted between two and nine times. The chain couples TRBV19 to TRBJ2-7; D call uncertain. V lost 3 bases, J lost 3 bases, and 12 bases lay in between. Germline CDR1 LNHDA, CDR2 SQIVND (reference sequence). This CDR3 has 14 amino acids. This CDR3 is CASSIRTVGYEQYF. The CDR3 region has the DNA TGTGCCAGTAGTATTCGAACAGTAGGCTACGAGCAGTACTTC. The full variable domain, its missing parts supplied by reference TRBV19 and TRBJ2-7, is DGGITQSPKYLFRKEGQNVTLSCEQNLNHDAMYWYRQDPGQGLRLIYYSQIVNDFQKGDIAEGYSVSREKKESFPLTVTSAQKNPTAFYLCASSIRTVGYEQYFGPGTRLTVT.

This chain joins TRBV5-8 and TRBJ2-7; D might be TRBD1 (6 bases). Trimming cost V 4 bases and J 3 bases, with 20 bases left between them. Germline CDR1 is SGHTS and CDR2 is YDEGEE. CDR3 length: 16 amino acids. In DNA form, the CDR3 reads TGTGCCAGCAGCGCGCGAGGGACAACCTACTACTACGAGCAGTACTTC. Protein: CASSARGTTYYYEQYF.

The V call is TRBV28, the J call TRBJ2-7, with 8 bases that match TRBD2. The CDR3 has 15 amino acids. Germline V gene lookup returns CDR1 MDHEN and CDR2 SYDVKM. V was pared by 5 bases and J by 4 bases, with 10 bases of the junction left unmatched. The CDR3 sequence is CASSPPGLVWYEQYF. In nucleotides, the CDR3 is TGTGCCAGCAGTCCCCCGGGACTAGTTTGGTACGAGCAGTACTTC.

In DNA form, the CDR3 reads TGTGCCAGCAGCGAAGCGACGGGCGGGATCAACGAGCAGTACTTC. Translating gives CASSEATGGINEQYF. J is TRBJ2-7 and V is TRBV14; D might be TRBD2 (6 bases). The CDR3 covers 15 residues. The germline V gene has CDR1 SGHDN and CDR2 FVKESK. With 5 bases removed from V and 5 bases from J, the gap between germline ends came to 19 bases.

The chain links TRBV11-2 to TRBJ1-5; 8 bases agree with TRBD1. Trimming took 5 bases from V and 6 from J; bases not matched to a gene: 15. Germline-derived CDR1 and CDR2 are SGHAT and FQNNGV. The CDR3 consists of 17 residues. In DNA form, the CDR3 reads TGTGCCAGCAGCCTTGGGACCGCAGGGGGCTCGGTTCAGCCCCAGCATTTT. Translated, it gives CASSLGTAGGSVQPQHF.

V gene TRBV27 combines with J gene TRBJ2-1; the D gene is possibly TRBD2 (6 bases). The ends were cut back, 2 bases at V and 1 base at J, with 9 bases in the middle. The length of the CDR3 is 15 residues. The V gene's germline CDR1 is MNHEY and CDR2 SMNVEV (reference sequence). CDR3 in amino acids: CASSLAGTSYNEQFF. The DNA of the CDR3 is TGTGCCAGCAGTTTAGCGGGGACGTCCTACAATGAGCAGTTCTTC.

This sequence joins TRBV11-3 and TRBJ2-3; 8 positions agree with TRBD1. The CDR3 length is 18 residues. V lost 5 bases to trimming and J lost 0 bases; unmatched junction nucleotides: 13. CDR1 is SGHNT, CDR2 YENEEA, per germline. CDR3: CASSQGAGPGLSTDTQYF. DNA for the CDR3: TGTGCCAGCAGCCAGGGGGCGGGCCCGGGGCTGAGCACAGATACGCAGTATTTT.

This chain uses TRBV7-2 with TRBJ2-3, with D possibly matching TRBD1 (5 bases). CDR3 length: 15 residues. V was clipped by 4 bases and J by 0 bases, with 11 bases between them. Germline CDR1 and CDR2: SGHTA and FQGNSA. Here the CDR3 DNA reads TGTGCCAGCAGCTCGGACACAACTAGCACAGATACGCAGTATTTT. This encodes CASSSDTTSTDTQYF.

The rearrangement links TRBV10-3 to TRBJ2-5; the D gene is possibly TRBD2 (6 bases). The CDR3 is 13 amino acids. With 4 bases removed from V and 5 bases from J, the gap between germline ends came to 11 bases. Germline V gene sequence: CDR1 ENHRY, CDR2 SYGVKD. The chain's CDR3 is CAISGSGGETQYF. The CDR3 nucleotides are TGTGCCATCAGTGGTAGCGGTGGGGAGACCCAGTACTTC.

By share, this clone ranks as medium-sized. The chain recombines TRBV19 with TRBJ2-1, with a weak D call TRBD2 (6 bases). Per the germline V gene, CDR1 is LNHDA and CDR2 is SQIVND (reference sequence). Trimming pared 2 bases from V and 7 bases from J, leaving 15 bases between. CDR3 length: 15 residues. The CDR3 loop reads CASSIMRLGSNEQFF. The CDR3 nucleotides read TGTGCCAGTAGTATAATGAGACTAGGCTCTAATGAGCAGTTCTTC.

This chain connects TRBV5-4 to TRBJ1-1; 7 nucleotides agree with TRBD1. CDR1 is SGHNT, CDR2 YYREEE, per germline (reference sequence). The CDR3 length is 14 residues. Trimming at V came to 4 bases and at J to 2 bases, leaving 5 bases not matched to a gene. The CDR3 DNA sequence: TGTGCCAGCAGCCCGCGGGACAGAAACACTGAAGCTTTCTTT. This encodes CASSPRDRNTEAFF.

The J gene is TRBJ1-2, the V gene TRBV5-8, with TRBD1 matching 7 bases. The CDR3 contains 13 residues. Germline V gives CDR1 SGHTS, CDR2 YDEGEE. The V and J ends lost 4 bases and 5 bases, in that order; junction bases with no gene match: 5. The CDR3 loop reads CASSPRTGYGYTF. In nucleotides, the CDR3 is TGTGCCAGCAGCCCCCGGACAGGTTATGGCTACACCTTC.